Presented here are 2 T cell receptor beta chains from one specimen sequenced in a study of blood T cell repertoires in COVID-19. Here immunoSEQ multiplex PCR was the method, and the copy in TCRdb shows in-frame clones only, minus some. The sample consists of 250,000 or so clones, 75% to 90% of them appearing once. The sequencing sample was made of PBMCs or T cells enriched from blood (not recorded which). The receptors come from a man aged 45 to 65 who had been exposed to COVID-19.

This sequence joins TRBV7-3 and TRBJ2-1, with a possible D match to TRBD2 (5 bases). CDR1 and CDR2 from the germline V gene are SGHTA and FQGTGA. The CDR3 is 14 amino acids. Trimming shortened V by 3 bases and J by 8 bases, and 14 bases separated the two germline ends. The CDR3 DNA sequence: TGTGCCAGCAGCTTGGGTAACCCCGGGGATGAGCAGTTCTTC. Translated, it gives CASSLGNPGDEQFF.

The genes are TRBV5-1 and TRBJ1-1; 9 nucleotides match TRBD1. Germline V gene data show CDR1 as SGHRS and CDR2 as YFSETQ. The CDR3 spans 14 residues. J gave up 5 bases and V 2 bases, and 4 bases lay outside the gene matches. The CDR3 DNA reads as TGCGCCAGCAGCTTTACAGGGGGCGATACTGAAGCTTTCTTT. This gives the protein CASSFTGGDTEAFF. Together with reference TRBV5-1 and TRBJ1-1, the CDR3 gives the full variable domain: KAGVTQTPRYLIKTRGQQVTLSCSPISGHRSVSWYQQTPGQGLQFLFEYFSETQRNKGNFPGRFSGRQFSNSRSEMNVSTLELGDSALYLCASSFTGGDTEAFFGQGTRLTVV.